This is a list of T cell receptor beta chains from one sample in a study of cytomegalovirus exposure and HLA in healthy donors. Here immunoSEQ multiplex PCR was the method, and the copy in TCRdb shows in-frame clones only, minus some. The ten most abundant clones cover 3.5% of a sample with about 99,000 clones. The sample comprised PBMCs. The source of these receptors is a man in his forties or fifties in good health and CMV-seronegative. Both conserved end residues are part of each CDR3. Fields, in order: J gene, V gene, CDR3 protein.

J: TRBJ1-5
V: TRBV6-5
CDR3: CASSLDRAQPQHF

J: TRBJ2-5
V: TRBV6-1
CDR3: CASSEGLAGIRAPQETQYF

J: TRBJ1-6
V: TRBV5-4
CDR3: CASALGDRGFNSPLHF

J: TRBJ2-1
V: TRBV7-2
CDR3: CASSRETGFNEQFF

J: TRBJ2-3
V: TRBV7-9
CDR3: CASMGTGWDTQYF

J: TRBJ2-3
V: TRBV6-4
CDR3: CASSDSKRATQKSTDTQYF

J: TRBJ2-6
V: TRBV5-4
CDR3: CASSLAGGQGLGVLTF

J: TRBJ1-1
V: TRBV27
CDR3: CASRGQGAGAFF

J: TRBJ2-1
V: TRBV5-1
CDR3: CASSWAAGGNYNEQFF

J: TRBJ2-1
V: TRBV19
CDR3: CASSITGTGESNQFF

J: TRBJ2-3
V: TRBV2
CDR3: CASVAGATDTQYF

J: TRBJ1-1
V: TRBV4-2
CDR3: CASSHLAPGAEAFF

J: TRBJ1-1
V: TRBV2
CDR3: CASRPPLGAMNTEAFF

J: TRBJ1-6
V: TRBV18
CDR3: CASSDYQTGSNNSPLHF

J: TRBJ1-5
V: TRBV30
CDR3: CAWSTTGSTNQPQHF

J: TRBJ1-4
V: TRBV5-1
CDR3: CASSPSLTNEKLFF

J: TRBJ1-3
V: TRBV7-2
CDR3: CASSLVLGAGNTIYF

J: TRBJ2-5
V: TRBV18
CDR3: CASSRTLEETQYF

J: TRBJ2-1
V: TRBV4-1
CDR3: CAGSQEGAGGTYNEQFF

J: TRBJ2-5
V: TRBV7-2
CDR3: CASSLDQTGQETQYF

J: TRBJ2-5
V: TRBV10-3
CDR3: CATRTSSPETQYF

J: TRBJ2-1
V: TRBV6-4
CDR3: CASSDTDRGYNEQFF

J: TRBJ1-1
V: TRBV10-3
CDR3: CAISEHGNTEAFF

J: TRBJ2-7
V: TRBV9
CDR3: CASSVGLLLSEQYF

J: TRBJ1-2
V: TRBV23-1
CDR3: CASSQWDRYGYTF

J: TRBJ1-3
V: TRBV6-6
CDR3: CASSRQDSGNTIYF

J: TRBJ2-1
V: TRBV6-1
CDR3: CASSEGLAGGHEQFF

J: TRBJ2-3
V: TRBV18
CDR3: CASSPPLSTDTQYF

J: TRBJ1-4
V: TRBV29-1
CDR3: CSVPWDRGKEKLFF

J: TRBJ1-2
V: TRBV5-1
CDR3: CASSLRAGDNYGYTF

J: TRBJ2-3
V: TRBV7-2
CDR3: CASSPLGTSSTDTQYF

J: TRBJ2-1
V: TRBV13
CDR3: CASSYWTGYNEQFF

J: TRBJ2-7
V: TRBV11-3
CDR3: CASSASGGGSPYEQYF

J: TRBJ2-7
V: TRBV30
CDR3: CAWSLRQGYYEQYF

J: TRBJ1-3
V: TRBV7-2
CDR3: CASSQFPGQGSGNTIYF

J: TRBJ1-5
V: TRBV14
CDR3: CASSRGGGNQPQHF

J: TRBJ1-5
V: TRBV23-1
CDR3: CAGRTGGSNQPQHF

J: TRBJ2-7
V: TRBV5-4
CDR3: CASSLAGTGRYEQYF

J: TRBJ2-3
V: TRBV6-7
CDR3: CARKGGLTDTQYF

J: TRBJ1-6
V: TRBV18
CDR3: CASSRTISSSYNSPLHF

J: TRBJ2-2
V: TRBV7-2
CDR3: CASSYGSGNTGELFF

J: TRBJ1-2
V: TRBV19
CDR3: CASSDRDFDYTF

J: TRBJ2-1
V: TRBV27
CDR3: CASSLLATVNNEQFF

J: TRBJ2-7
V: TRBV10-3
CDR3: CAISANVGQGSHEQYF

J: TRBJ2-3
V: TRBV10-1
CDR3: CASSESASGIDTQYF

J: TRBJ1-4
V: TRBV18
CDR3: CASSLTGTGTSNEKLFF

J: TRBJ1-2
V: TRBV5-1
CDR3: CASSWGTEINYGYTF

J: TRBJ1-1
V: TRBV30
CDR3: CAWTSRVTEAFF

J: TRBJ2-7
V: TRBV27
CDR3: CASNTAGAYEQYF

J: TRBJ2-1
V: TRBV6-5
CDR3: CASSYRAGRYNEQFF

J: TRBJ1-4
V: TRBV7-9
CDR3: CASSTGIASSNEKLFF

J: TRBJ2-7
V: TRBV28
CDR3: CASSTGGGIGEQYF

J: TRBJ2-5
V: TRBV5-4
CDR3: CASSITDRGTETQYF